The 10 T cell receptor beta chains below were found in one sample sequenced in a study of response to subunit inactivated influenza vaccine. TCRdb re-called the RT-PCR reads through MiXCR, storing one row per CDR3 protein. The sample has about 520,000 distinct CDR3 sequences; about 25% are singletons. This material consisted of CD4+ T cells sorted from PBMCs, taken about 5 days after vaccination. The receptors were sampled from a man in his fifties who received an inactivated influenza vaccine.

The V and J genes are TRBV5-1 and TRBJ1-1; the match to TRBD1 covers 7 bases. Germline CDR1 and CDR2: SGHRS and YFSETQ. The CDR3 sequence is 14 residues long. V lost 4 bases and J lost 4; bases outside the gene matches: 7. The CDR3 loop is CASSRGGTVTEAFF. CDR3 DNA: TGCGCCAGCAGCCGGGGAGGGACAGTCACTGAAGCTTTCTTT.

This sequence joins TRBV9 and TRBJ2-5, with D tentatively TRBD1 (5 bases). CDR1 SGDLS and CDR2 YYNGEE come from the germline V gene. CDR3 size: 15 residues. V lost 4 bases to trimming and J lost 2 bases, with 15 bases between them. As DNA, the CDR3 is TGTGCCAGCAGCTCCCAGGGCGGAGCACAAGAGACCCAGTACTTC. Encoded protein: CASSSQGGAQETQYF.

V and J are TRBV10-3 and TRBJ2-3, with a weak D call TRBD2 (5 bases). V was cut by 3 bases and J by 4 bases, with 14 bases left in between. The CDR3 has 15 amino acids. Germline V lookup: CDR1 ENHRY, CDR2 SYGVKD. The CDR3 loop reads CAISDIRTGSDTQYF. CDR3 DNA sequence: TGTGCCATCAGTGACATCAGGACTGGATCAGATACGCAGTATTTT.

The gene calls are TRBV2 and TRBJ1-2, with a weak D call TRBD1 (6 bases). This CDR3 has 11 residues. V lost 7 bases, J lost 7 bases, and 10 bases lay in between. Germline CDR1 is SNHLY and CDR2 is FYNNEI. CDR3 sequence reads: CASNYRVGYTF. The CDR3 DNA reads TGTGCCAGCAATTACAGGGTTGGCTACACCTTC.

This clonotype was seen more than once but under ten times. J is TRBJ2-7 and V is TRBV7-9, with no clear D. Per germline, CDR1 SEHNR and CDR2 FQNEAQ (reference sequence). The CDR3 length is 11 residues. Trimming pared 5 bases from V and 6 bases from J, leaving 8 bases between. As DNA, the CDR3 is TGTGCCAGCAGCCGGGTCACCGAGCAGTACTTC. It codes for CASSRVTEQYF.

This clonotype has just a few counts. Germline is not matched at one junction end, which may reflect a read error. The V gene is TRBV6-2 or TRBV6-3, the J gene TRBJ2-4; 9 nucleotides line up with TRBD1. CDR1 MNHEY and CDR2 SVGEGT come from the germline V gene. The CDR3 runs 12 residues. The CDR3 bases are TGTGCCAGCAGACCCTTACAGGGGGCGGCGGACTTC. This codes for CASRPLQGAADF.

The chain couples TRBV7-8 to TRBJ2-4; 8 nucleotides line up with TRBD2. CDR3 length: 14 amino acids. CDR1 is SGHVS and CDR2 is FQNEAQ in the germline V gene. J lost 6 bases, V lost 5 bases, and 6 bases had no gene match. The chain's CDR3 is CASSRPSGGNIQYF. The CDR3 DNA sequence: TGTGCCAGCAGCCGTCCAAGCGGGGGAAACATTCAGTACTTC.

This chain connects TRBV7-9 to TRBJ2-1; tentatively, D is TRBD2 (5 bases). The CDR3 has 12 residues. CDR1 is SEHNR, CDR2 FQNEAQ, per germline (reference sequence). Trimming took 2 bases from V and 8 from J, leaving 7 bases between them. DNA of the CDR3: TGTGCCAGCAGCTTATCCGGGGATGAGCAGTTCTTC. Translation: CASSLSGDEQFF.

The V and J genes are TRBV27 and TRBJ1-2, with D maybe TRBD1 (6 bases). Trimming removed 4 bases at V and 8 bases at J, with 14 bases between. CDR1 and CDR2 from the germline V gene are MNHEY and SMNVEV (reference sequence). CDR3 size: 13 residues. The CDR3 coding sequence is TGTGCCAGCAGTTATACAGGGTCGAAGGGCTACACCTTC. This gives the protein CASSYTGSKGYTF.

There are many counts of this clonotype. The V gene is TRBV7-9, the J gene TRBJ1-4; TRBD1 is a possible D gene (5 bases). Germline lookup yields CDR1 SEHNR and CDR2 FQNEAQ (reference sequence). V lost 4 bases and J 0 bases, leaving 6 bases between the germline ends. This CDR3 has 14 amino acids. The chain's CDR3 is CASSSRATNEKLFF. The CDR3 bases are TGTGCCAGCAGCTCCAGGGCAACTAATGAAAAACTGTTTTTT.